This TCR beta chain derives from a study of CD8+ T cells in alopecia areata. Study-wide findings and caveats: Among the top 100, expanded CD8+ clones were significantly decreased by tofacitinib, as was scalp clonality.

As for this clone: The antigen is unknown.

The CDR3 has 13 amino acids. Germline V gene lookup returns CDR1 MNHNY and CDR2 SVGAGI (reference sequence). V gave up 7 bases and J gave up 2 bases, with 9 bases separating them. Extracted RNA was reverse transcribed, and the resulting cDNA served as sequencing template. Clones were read by immunoSEQ multiplex PCR, and TCRdb kept only the in-frame ones, dropping some. This sample has over 85,000 clones, with about two thirds found just once. The treatment here: oral pan-JAK inhibitor, 5-10 mg twice daily. The starting material was CD8+ T cells sorted from blood, obtained between weeks 43 and 45, from a patient treated with tofacitinib. This clonotype originated in a human donor with alopecia areata. The chain has TRBV6-6 and TRBJ2-1, with D possibly TRBD1 on 6 matching bases. The CDR3 loop reads CASTRGTYNEQFF. CDR3 nucleotides: TGTGCCAGCACCAGGGGTACCTACAATGAGCAGTTCTTC.